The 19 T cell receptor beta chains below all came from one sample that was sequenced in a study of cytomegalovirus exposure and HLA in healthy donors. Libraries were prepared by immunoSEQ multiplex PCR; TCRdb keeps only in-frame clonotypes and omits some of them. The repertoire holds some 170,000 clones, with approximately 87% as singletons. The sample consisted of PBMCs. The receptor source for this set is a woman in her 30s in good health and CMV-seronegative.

The CDR3 loop is CASSAGGGGEQYF. DNA of the CDR3: TGTGCCAGCAGTGCCGGGGGAGGGGGTGAGCAGTACTTC. The chain employs TRBV25-1 and TRBJ2-7; D may be TRBD2 (7 bases). The V and J ends lost 4 bases and 7 bases respectively, with 14 bases between them. The CDR3 loop spans 13 amino acids. In germline, CDR1 is MGHDK, CDR2 SYGVNS.

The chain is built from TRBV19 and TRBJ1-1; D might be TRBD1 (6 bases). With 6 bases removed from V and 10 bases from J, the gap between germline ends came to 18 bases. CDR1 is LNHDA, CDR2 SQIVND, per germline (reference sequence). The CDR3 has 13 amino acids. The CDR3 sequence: CASSPQGRRAAFF. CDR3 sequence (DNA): TGTGCCAGTAGCCCACAGGGACGTCGGGCAGCTTTCTTT.

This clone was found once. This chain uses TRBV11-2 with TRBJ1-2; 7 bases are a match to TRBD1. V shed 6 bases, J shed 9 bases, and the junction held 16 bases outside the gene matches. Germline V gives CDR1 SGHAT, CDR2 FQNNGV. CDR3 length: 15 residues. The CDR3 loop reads CASSLTGQNYFSYTF. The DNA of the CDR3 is TGTGCCAGCAGTCTCACGGGACAGAACTATTTTAGCTACACCTTC.

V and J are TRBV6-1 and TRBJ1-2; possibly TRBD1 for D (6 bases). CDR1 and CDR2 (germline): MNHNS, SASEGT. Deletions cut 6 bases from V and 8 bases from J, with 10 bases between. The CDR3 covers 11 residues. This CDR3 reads CASRAGEGYTF. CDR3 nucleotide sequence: TGTGCCAGCAGGGCAGGGGAAGGCTACACCTTC.

In DNA form, the CDR3 reads TGTGCCAGCAGCCCCGTCCGGGACAGGCGCTGGACCTTC. Its protein is CASSPVRDRRWTF. The chain couples TRBV11-2 to TRBJ1-2, with TRBD1 matching over 8 bases. Germline CDR1 reads SGHAT; CDR2 reads FQNNGV. Trimming cost V 5 bases and J 14 bases; bases outside gene matches: 13. This CDR3 has 13 amino acids.

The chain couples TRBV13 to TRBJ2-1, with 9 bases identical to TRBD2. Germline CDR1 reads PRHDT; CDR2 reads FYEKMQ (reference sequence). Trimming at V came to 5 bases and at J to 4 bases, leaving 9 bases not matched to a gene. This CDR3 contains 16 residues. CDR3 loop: CASSPRGRGGYNEQFF. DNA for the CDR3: TGTGCCAGCAGCCCCCGAGGGCGGGGGGGTTACAATGAGCAGTTCTTC.

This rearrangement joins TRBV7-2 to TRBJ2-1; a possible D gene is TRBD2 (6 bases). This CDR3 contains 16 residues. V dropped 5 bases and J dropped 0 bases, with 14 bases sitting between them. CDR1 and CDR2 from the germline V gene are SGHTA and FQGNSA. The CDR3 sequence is CASSRGGQPSYNEQFF. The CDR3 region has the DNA TGTGCCAGCAGCCGGGGAGGTCAGCCCTCCTACAATGAGCAGTTCTTC.

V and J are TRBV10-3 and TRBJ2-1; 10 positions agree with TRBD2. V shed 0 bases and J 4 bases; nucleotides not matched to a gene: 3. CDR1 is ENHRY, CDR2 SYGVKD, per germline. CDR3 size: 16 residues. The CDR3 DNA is TGTGCCATCAGTGAGTCTAGCGGGGGGACGTACAATGAGCAGTTCTTC. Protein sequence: CAISESSGGTYNEQFF.

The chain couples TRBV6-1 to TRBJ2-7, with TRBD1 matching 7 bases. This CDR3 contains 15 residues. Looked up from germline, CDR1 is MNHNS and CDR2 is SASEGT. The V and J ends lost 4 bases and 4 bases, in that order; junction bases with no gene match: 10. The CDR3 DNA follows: TGTGCCAGCAGTGGAGGGACAGCGAACGGGTACGAGCAGTACTTC. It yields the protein CASSGGTANGYEQYF.

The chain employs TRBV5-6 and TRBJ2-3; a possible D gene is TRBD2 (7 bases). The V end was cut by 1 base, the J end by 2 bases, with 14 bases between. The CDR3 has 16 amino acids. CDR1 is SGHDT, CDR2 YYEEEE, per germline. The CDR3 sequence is CASSLPGAGVTDTQYF. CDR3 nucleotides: TGTGCCAGCAGCTTGCCGGGGGCGGGAGTCACAGATACGCAGTATTTT.

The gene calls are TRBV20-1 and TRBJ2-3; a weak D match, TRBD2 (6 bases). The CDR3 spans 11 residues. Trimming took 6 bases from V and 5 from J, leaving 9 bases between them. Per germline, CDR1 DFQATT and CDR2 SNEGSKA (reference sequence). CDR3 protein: CSAGEVDTQYF. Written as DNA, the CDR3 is TGCAGTGCAGGGGAGGTAGATACGCAGTATTTT.

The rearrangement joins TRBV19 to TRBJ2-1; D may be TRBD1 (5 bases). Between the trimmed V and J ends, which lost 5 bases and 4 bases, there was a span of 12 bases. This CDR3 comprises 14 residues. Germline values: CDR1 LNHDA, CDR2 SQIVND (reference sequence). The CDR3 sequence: CASSGALGYNEQFF. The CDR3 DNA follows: TGTGCCAGTAGTGGGGCCCTAGGGTACAATGAGCAGTTCTTC.

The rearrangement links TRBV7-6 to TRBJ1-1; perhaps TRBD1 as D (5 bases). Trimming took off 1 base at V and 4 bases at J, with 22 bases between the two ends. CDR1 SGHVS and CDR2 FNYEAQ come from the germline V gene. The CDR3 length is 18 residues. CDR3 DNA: TGTGCCAGCAGCTTAGAAGCCAGGGTTGCCTTTATGAGCACTGAAGCTTTCTTT. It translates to CASSLEARVAFMSTEAFF. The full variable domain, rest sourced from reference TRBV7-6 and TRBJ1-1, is GAGVSQSPRYKVTKRGQDVALRCDPISGHVSLYWYRQALGQGPEFLTYFNYEAQQDKSGLPNDRFSAERPEGSISTLTIQRTEQRDSAMYRCASSLEARVAFMSTEAFFGQGTRLTVV.

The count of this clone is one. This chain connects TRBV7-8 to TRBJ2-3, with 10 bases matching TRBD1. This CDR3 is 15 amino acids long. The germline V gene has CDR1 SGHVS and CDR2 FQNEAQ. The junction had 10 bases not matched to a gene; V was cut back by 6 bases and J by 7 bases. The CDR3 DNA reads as TGTGCCAGCAGGTCCGGGACAGGGGAGGGAAATACGCAGTATTTT. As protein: CASRSGTGEGNTQYF.

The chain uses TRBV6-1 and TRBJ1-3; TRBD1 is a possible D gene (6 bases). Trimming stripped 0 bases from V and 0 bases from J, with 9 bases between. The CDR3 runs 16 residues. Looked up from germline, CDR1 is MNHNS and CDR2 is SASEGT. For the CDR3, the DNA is TGTGCCAGCAGTGAAGCCCCAGGGGACTCTGGAAACACCATATATTTT. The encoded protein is CASSEAPGDSGNTIYF.

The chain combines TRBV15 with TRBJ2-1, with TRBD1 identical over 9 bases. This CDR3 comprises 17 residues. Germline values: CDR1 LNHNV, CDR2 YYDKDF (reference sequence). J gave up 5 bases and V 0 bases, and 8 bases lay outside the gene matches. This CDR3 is CATSRDRNRGQHNEQFF. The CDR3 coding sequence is TGTGCCACCAGCAGAGATCGGAACAGGGGGCAACACAATGAGCAGTTCTTC.

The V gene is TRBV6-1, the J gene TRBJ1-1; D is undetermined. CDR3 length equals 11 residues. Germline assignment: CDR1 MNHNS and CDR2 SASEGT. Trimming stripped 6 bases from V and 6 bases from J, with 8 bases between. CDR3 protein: CASREPAEAFF. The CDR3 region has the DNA TGTGCCAGCAGGGAACCTGCTGAAGCTTTCTTT.

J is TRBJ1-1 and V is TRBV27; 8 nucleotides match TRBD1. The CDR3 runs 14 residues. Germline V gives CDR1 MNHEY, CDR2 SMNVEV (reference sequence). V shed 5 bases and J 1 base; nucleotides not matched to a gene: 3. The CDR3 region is CASSRGTGNTEAFF. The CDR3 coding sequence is TGTGCCAGCAGTCGCGGGACAGGGAACACTGAAGCTTTCTTT.

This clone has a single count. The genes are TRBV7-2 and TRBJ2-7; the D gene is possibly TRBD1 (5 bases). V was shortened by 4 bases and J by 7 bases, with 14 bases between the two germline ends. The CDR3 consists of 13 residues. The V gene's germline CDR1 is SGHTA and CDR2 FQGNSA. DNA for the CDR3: TGTGCCAGCAGCTCGACTTCGCCAGGGGAGCAGTACTTC. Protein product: CASSSTSPGEQYF.